This paragraph covers one T cell receptor (beta chain) sequence. The read terminates 3 residues ahead of where the CDR3 ends, so the germline J gene completes it. The source of the sample is a study of T cells in women clearing cervical HPV infection. Assay: immunoSEQ multiplex PCR; the TCRdb copy retains only in-frame clones and omits some. The sample totals tens of thousands of clones. The CDR3 extends over 16 amino acids. After removal of 0 bases from V and 4 bases from J, the junction contained 6 bases not matched to a gene. Germline CDR1 ENHRY, CDR2 SYGVKD. The clonotype originates from a woman between 18 and 70 years old with a cervical HPV16 infection that either progressed to CIN3+ or cleared (not recorded which). The rearrangement uses TRBV10-3 and TRBJ2-1; 7 nucleotides line up with TRBD2. The specimen sequenced was blood buffy coat. The CDR3 reads CAISESMRERYNEQFF. CDR3 bases read: TGTGCCATCAGTGAGTCGATGCGGGAGCGGTACAATGAG.